A single sample gave rise to the 16 T cell receptor beta chains below, sequenced in a study of T-cell reconstitution after alpha-beta-depleted transplantation in children. During its preparation, the TCRbeta library received unique molecular identifiers. MiXCR, run by TCRdb on the PCR reads, gives a single entry per CDR3 protein. The repertoire holds around 580,000 distinct CDR3 sequences, under 30% seen once, with around 14% in the top ten. Material: PBMCs, mostly from graft donor cells, obtained 360 days after TCRalphabeta/CD19-depleted stem cell transplant. These receptors all stem from a boy younger than two who had a stem cell transplant for acute myeloid leukemia, so the T cells may come from the graft donor.

V gene TRBV7-2 combines with J gene TRBJ2-1; 14 nucleotides match TRBD2. Germline CDR1 SGHTA, CDR2 FQGNSA. The CDR3 loop spans 21 amino acids. V was pared by 0 bases and J by 0 bases, with 10 bases of the junction left unmatched. The CDR3 is CASSLAPVGLAGAGSYNEQFF. DNA of the CDR3: TGTGCCAGCAGCTTAGCGCCTGTGGGACTAGCGGGAGCCGGCTCCTACAATGAGCAGTTCTTC.

The chain recombines TRBV29-1 with TRBJ2-7, with 9 bases aligning to TRBD1. The CDR3 is made up of 16 amino acids. With 4 bases clipped from V and 4 bases from J, the junction kept 14 bases outside the gene matches. The V gene's germline CDR1 is SQVTM and CDR2 ANQGSEA. In DNA form, the CDR3 reads TGCAGCGTTGGGGGTGGACCGGGACAGGGAGTTTACGAGCAGTACTTC. Amino acid sequence: CSVGGGPGQGVYEQYF.

This clonotype was picked up a small number of times. V gene TRBV7-9 combines with J gene TRBJ2-2; no reliable D call. Trimming left V 5 bases short and J 3 bases short, with 7 bases between. CDR1 and CDR2 (germline): SEHNR, FQNEAQ (reference sequence). This CDR3 spans 13 amino acids. The CDR3 loop reads CASSVEYTGELFF. As DNA, the CDR3 is TGTGCCAGCAGCGTTGAATACACCGGGGAGCTGTTTTTT.

The sample holds many counts of this clonotype. This chain links TRBV5-1 with TRBJ2-2; D remains unclear. The germline gives CDR1 SGHRS, CDR2 YFSETQ. Trimming took 2 bases from V and 6 from J, leaving 5 bases between them. The CDR3 covers 12 residues. CDR3 in DNA: TGCGCCAGCAGCTTAAGTTCCGGGGAGCTGTTTTTT. As protein: CASSLSSGELFF.

This clonotype turned up a few times. This rearrangement joins TRBV27 to TRBJ1-2; D is undetermined. CDR3 length: 14 residues. Per the germline V gene, CDR1 is MNHEY and CDR2 is SMNVEV (reference sequence). Trimming pared 4 bases from V and 0 bases from J, leaving 9 bases between. As DNA, the CDR3 is TGTGCCAGCAGTTCCTTGCCTGCTAACTATGGCTACACCTTC. This encodes CASSSLPANYGYTF.

Only a few counts were recorded for this clonotype. The V and J genes are TRBV20-1 and TRBJ1-5; unclear D gene. CDR1 is DFQATT and CDR2 is SNEGSKA in the germline V gene (reference sequence). The CDR3 spans 14 residues. V was cut by 6 bases and J by 5 bases, with 17 bases left in between. The CDR3 loop reads CSAGDRTDYQPQHF. The CDR3 DNA follows: TGCAGTGCCGGGGATCGGACTGATTATCAGCCCCAGCATTTT.

This clonotype was seen at least ten times. The gene calls are TRBV4-3 and TRBJ2-5, with TRBD2 matching 14 bases. Trimming cost V 2 bases and J 0 bases; bases outside gene matches: 2. The germline gives CDR1 LGHNA, CDR2 YSLEER. The CDR3 loop spans 17 amino acids. The CDR3 DNA follows: TGCGCCAGCAGCCAATGGACTAGCGGGGGGTACCAAGAGACCCAGTACTTC. Protein sequence: CASSQWTSGGYQETQYF.

V gene TRBV5-8 combines with J gene TRBJ2-1, with TRBD2 identical over 10 bases. Losses at the gene ends were 7 bases for V and 3 bases for J; bases not matched to a gene: 4. This CDR3 has 14 amino acids. The germline V gene has CDR1 SGHTS and CDR2 YDEGEE. The chain's CDR3 is CASELAGFYNEQFF. CDR3 bases: TGTGCCAGCGAACTAGCGGGGTTCTACAATGAGCAGTTCTTC.

Many counts were recorded for this clonotype. J is TRBJ2-3 and V is TRBV20-1; the D gene is possibly TRBD2 (6 bases). The CDR3 loop spans 14 amino acids. The germline CDR1 and CDR2 sequences are DFQATT and SNEGSKA (reference sequence). V lost 4 bases to trimming and J lost 0 bases, with 11 bases between them. As DNA, the CDR3 is TGCAGTGCTACCTCGGGACTTAGCACAGATACGCAGTATTTT. It is translated as CSATSGLSTDTQYF.

In its sample, this clonotype was seen a few times. V is TRBV6-5 and J is TRBJ1-1; 8 nucleotides align to TRBD1. The CDR3 has 15 amino acids. Germline V gene sequence: CDR1 MNHEY, CDR2 SVGAGI. The ends lost 0 bases at V and 11 bases at J; junction bases unmatched: 11. The CDR3 reads CASSYSTGVKSGAFF. CDR3 nucleotides: TGTGCCAGCAGTTACTCGACAGGGGTTAAATCTGGGGCTTTCTTT.

The chain is built from TRBV24-1 and TRBJ2-5; D gene unclear. Germline V gene lookup returns CDR1 KGHDR and CDR2 SFDVKD. This CDR3 has 13 amino acids. The V and J ends lost 1 base and 5 bases respectively, with 7 bases between them. The CDR3 reads CATSDLVGETQYF. DNA for the CDR3: TGTGCCACCAGTGATTTAGTAGGGGAGACCCAGTACTTC.

This chain links TRBV29-1 with TRBJ2-3; possible D gene TRBD1, 7 bases. Trimming left V 4 bases short and J 6 bases short, with 26 bases between. This CDR3 contains 17 residues. Germline CDR1 reads SQVTM; CDR2 reads ANQGSEA. The CDR3 sequence: CSVGGDSFSPWADTQYF. CDR3 bases: TGCAGCGTTGGGGGGGACAGTTTTTCCCCCTGGGCGGATACGCAGTATTTT.

This clonotype was recorded a few times. This chain joins TRBV5-6 and TRBJ1-1, with 10 bases aligning to TRBD1. Germline V gives CDR1 SGHDT, CDR2 YYEEEE. This CDR3 spans 14 amino acids. Unmatched junction bases numbered 2, after V lost 3 bases and J lost 3 bases. The CDR3 region is CASSWGTGDTEAFF. The CDR3 coding sequence is TGTGCCAGCAGCTGGGGGACAGGGGACACTGAAGCTTTCTTT.

This clonotype was counted at least ten times. DNA for the CDR3: TGCAGTGCTAGGGGGACTCACTCCTACGAGCAGTACTTC. Its translation: CSARGTHSYEQYF. This rearrangement joins TRBV20-1 to TRBJ2-7; TRBD2 is a possible D gene (6 bases). CDR3 length: 13 amino acids. Trimming took 3 bases from V and 0 from J, leaving 9 bases between them. Germline loops: CDR1 DFQATT, CDR2 SNEGSKA (reference sequence).

This chain connects TRBV25-1 to TRBJ2-7, with 10 bases lining up with TRBD1. The ends lost 2 bases at V and 3 bases at J; junction bases unmatched: 4. The CDR3 has 15 amino acids. Germline-derived CDR1 and CDR2 are MGHDK and SYGVNS. The CDR3 DNA reads as TGTGCCAGCAGTGAACAAGGGACAGGGGTCTACGAGCAGTACTTC. Encoded protein: CASSEQGTGVYEQYF.

V and J are TRBV21-1 and TRBJ2-5; no check of the table's D call, TRBD2, against the DNA was made. TRBV21-1 is a pseudogene. The CDR3 spans 15 residues. The CDR3 region is CASNPLAGARETQYF. The CDR3 region has the DNA TGTGCCAGCAATCCACTAGCGGGGGCGCGAGAGACCCAGTACTTC.